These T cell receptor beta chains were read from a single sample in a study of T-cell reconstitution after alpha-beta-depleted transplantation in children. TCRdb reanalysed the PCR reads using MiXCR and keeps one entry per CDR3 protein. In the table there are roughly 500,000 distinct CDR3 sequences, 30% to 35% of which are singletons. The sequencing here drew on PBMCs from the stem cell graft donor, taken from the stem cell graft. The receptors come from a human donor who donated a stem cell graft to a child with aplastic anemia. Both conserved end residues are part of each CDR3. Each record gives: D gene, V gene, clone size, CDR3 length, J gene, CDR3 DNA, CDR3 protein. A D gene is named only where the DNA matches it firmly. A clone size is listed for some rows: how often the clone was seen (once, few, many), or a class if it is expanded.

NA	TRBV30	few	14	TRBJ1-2	TGTGCCTGGAGTGTAGAGGAGCTAAACTATGGCTACACCTTC	CAWSVEELNYGYTF
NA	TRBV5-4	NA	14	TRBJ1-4	TGTGCCAGCAGGCACAGTGGGACTAATGAAAAACTGTTTTTT	CASRHSGTNEKLFF
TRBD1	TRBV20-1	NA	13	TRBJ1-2	TGCAGTGCCCGGGGGGACAGGGGGCTTGGCTACACCTTC	CSARGDRGLGYTF
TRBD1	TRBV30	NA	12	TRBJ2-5	TGTGCCTGGGGGACAGCCGGGGAGACCCAGTACTTC	CAWGTAGETQYF
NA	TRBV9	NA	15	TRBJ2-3	TGTGCCAGCAGCGTCCGAGCGGAGAAGAGGGATACGCAGTATTTT	CASSVRAEKRDTQYF
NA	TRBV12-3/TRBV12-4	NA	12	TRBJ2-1	TGTGCCAGCATCGCCGGGACAACTGAGCAGTTCTTC	CASIAGTTEQFF
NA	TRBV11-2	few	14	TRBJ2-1	TGTGCCAGCAGCGGGCTAGTATTCTACAATGAGCAGTTCTTC	CASSGLVFYNEQFF
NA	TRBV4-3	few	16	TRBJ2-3	TGCGCCAGCAGCCCTCTCCATGGTGGGGGCACAGATACGCAGTATTTT	CASSPLHGGGTDTQYF
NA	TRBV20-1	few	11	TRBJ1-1	TGCAGTGCTAGAGATTATTCCGGAGCTTTCTTT	CSARDYSGAFF
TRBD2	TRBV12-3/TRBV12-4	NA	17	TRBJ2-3	TGTGCCAGCAATCCGGTTGGGGCGGGAGAGGACACAGATACGCAGTATTTT	CASNPVGAGEDTDTQYF
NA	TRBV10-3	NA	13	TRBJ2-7	TGTGCCATCAGTGAGTCGGGCAGGACGGACCAGTACTTC	CAISESGRTDQYF
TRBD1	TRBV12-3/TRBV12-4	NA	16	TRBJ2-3	TGTGCCAGCAGACGGGACAGGGATGTATTCGCAGATACGCAGTATTTT	CASRRDRDVFADTQYF
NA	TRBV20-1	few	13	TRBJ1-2	TGCAGTGCCCCCGGACAGACCTACTATGGCTACACCTTC	CSAPGQTYYGYTF
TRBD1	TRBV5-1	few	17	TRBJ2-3	TGCGCCAGCAGCTCAGCAGTGGGGACAGGGATCACAGATACGCAGTATTTT	CASSSAVGTGITDTQYF
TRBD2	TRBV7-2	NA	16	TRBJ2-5	TGTGCCAGCAGCTTACCGGTAGCGGGAGGGCAAGAGACCCAGTACTTC	CASSLPVAGGQETQYF
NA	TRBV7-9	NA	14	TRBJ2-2	TGTGCCAGCATTACTCGGGCGGGCACCGGGGAGCTGTTTTTT	CASITRAGTGELFF
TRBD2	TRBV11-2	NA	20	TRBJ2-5	TGTGCCAGCAGCTTACGGCCTCTAGCGGGATGGGGTTCGGTGGAAGAGACCCAGTACTTC	CASSLRPLAGWGSVEETQYF
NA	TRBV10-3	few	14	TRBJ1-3	TGTGCCATCAAGGAGTGGAGCTCTGGAAACACCATATATTTT	CAIKEWSSGNTIYF
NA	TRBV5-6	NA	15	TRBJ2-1	TGTGCCAGCAGCCTGCCCGGGGCACCCTACAATGAGCAGTTCTTC	CASSLPGAPYNEQFF
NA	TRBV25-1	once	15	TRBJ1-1	TGTGCCAGCGGCGACCCTCTACGGGGGAACACTGAAGCTTTCTTT	CASGDPLRGNTEAFF